The 14 T cell receptor beta chains in this list originate from one sample, sequenced in a study of cytomegalovirus exposure and HLA in healthy donors. The study ran its PCR with 60 Vbeta and 13 Jbeta primers. Data came from immunoSEQ multiplex PCR; TCRdb stores just in-frame clones and leaves some out. The sample contains about 130,000 clones, around 72% of which appear only once. Sequenced: PBMCs. These receptors originate from a woman aged 40 to 55 in good health and CMV-seronegative.

J is TRBJ2-5 and V is TRBV27; D gene ambiguous. The J call may be in error: the DNA end matches TRBJ2-7 better. CDR1 and CDR2 from the germline V gene are MNHEY and SMNVEV (reference sequence). The CDR3 covers 12 residues. CDR3 DNA sequence: TGTGCCAGCAGTCCCATTTCCTACGAGCAGTACTTC. As protein: CASSPISYEQYF.

The chain carries TRBV18 and TRBJ2-3; 7 bases line up with TRBD1. The CDR3 is 15 amino acids. J was trimmed by 4 bases and V by 3 bases; bases with no gene match: 7. Germline loops: CDR1 KGHSH, CDR2 LQKENI. For the CDR3, the DNA is TGTGCCAGCTCACCTATGACAGGGCAGGCAGATACGCAGTATTTT. Translated, it gives CASSPMTGQADTQYF.

The chain combines TRBV28 with TRBJ2-2, with TRBD2 matching over 7 bases. The V segment lost 8 bases and the J segment 6 bases; nucleotides outside the gene matches: 15. CDR3 length: 16 amino acids. Germline CDR1 is MDHEN and CDR2 is SYDVKM. CDR3 sequence: CASYKAVGGKAGELFF. CDR3 sequence (DNA): TGTGCCAGCTACAAAGCGGTGGGGGGGAAGGCCGGGGAGCTGTTTTTT.

As regards this clone: One junction end does not reproduce the germline sequence, and a read error may be involved. The chain uses TRBV28 and TRBJ2-7; 7 bases are a match to TRBD1. The CDR3 spans 12 residues. Germline CDR1 and CDR2: MDHEN and SYDVKM. CDR3 coding DNA: TGTGCCAGCAGTTTCGGACAGGACGAGCGGTACTTC. As protein: CASSFGQDERYF.

This clone was seen once. This chain connects TRBV4-1 to TRBJ2-1, with 8 bases identical to TRBD1. Trimming cost V 0 bases and J 6 bases; bases outside gene matches: 10. Germline-derived CDR1 and CDR2 are MGHRA and YSYEKL. This CDR3 region has 17 residues. The CDR3 reads CASSQDPPGQAPNEQFF. DNA for the CDR3: TGCGCCAGCAGCCAAGACCCTCCGGGACAGGCCCCCAATGAGCAGTTCTTC.

In its sample, this clone was seen a few times. The chain joins TRBV5-1 to TRBJ2-5; 12 bases fit TRBD1. The CDR3 has 15 residues. Germline trimming cut 7 bases from V and 5 bases from J; bases unmatched to any gene: 9. The germline V gene has CDR1 SGHRS and CDR2 YFSETQ. CDR3 in amino acids: CASVPGTGGFETQYF. The CDR3 region has the DNA TGCGCCAGCGTCCCTGGGACAGGGGGCTTCGAGACCCAGTACTTC.

This clone has just a few counts. The chain joins TRBV5-1 to TRBJ2-2, with 7 bases identical to TRBD1. V lost 0 bases, J lost 0 bases, and 2 bases stayed unmatched. Germline assignment: CDR1 SGHRS and CDR2 YFSETQ. The CDR3 extends over 16 amino acids. The CDR3 DNA is TGCGCCAGCAGCTTGGCCCAGGGGGCGAACACCGGGGAGCTGTTTTTT. Translated, it gives CASSLAQGANTGELFF.

The V and J genes are TRBV10-3 and TRBJ2-3, with 10 positions matching TRBD2. V lost 1 base and J lost 5; bases outside the gene matches: 3. Germline CDR1 reads ENHRY; CDR2 reads SYGVKD. This CDR3 has 15 amino acids. The CDR3 region has the DNA TGTGCCATCAGTGAGTTTCTAGCGGGAGAAGATACGCAGTATTTT. Residues: CAISEFLAGEDTQYF.

This chain links TRBV28 with TRBJ1-2; unclear D gene. Germline V gene sequence: CDR1 MDHEN, CDR2 SYDVKM. The ends were cut back, 7 bases at V and 1 base at J, with 13 bases in the middle. This CDR3 is 14 amino acids long. The CDR3 loop is CASTQNQYNYGYTF. The DNA for the CDR3 is TGTGCCAGCACCCAGAATCAATATAACTATGGCTACACCTTC.

The chain is built from TRBV28 and TRBJ1-6; D is undetermined. Trimming took 7 bases from V and 6 from J, leaving 22 bases between them. Germline CDR1 MDHEN, CDR2 SYDVKM. This CDR3 has 17 residues. The CDR3 DNA reads TGTGCCAGCACCCCCCCCATGGCGGCGAGGAGTAATTCACCCCTCCACTTT. Encoded protein: CASTPPMAARSNSPLHF.

The V and J genes are TRBV4-2 and TRBJ2-1; D perhaps matches TRBD2 (6 bases). Germline lookup yields CDR1 LGHNA and CDR2 YNFKEQ. The ends were cut back, 3 bases at V and 0 bases at J, with 9 bases in the middle. The CDR3 has 15 residues. As DNA, the CDR3 is TGTGCCAGCAGCCACGTGCGGGACTCCTACAATGAGCAGTTCTTC. Protein sequence: CASSHVRDSYNEQFF.

The chain employs TRBV5-6 and TRBJ1-2, with D possibly TRBD1 on 5 matching bases. The V and J ends lost 5 bases and 1 base respectively, with 18 bases between them. This CDR3 comprises 16 residues. Germline V gene lookup returns CDR1 SGHDT and CDR2 YYEEEE. The CDR3 is CASRTFRDFLNYGYTF. CDR3 DNA sequence: TGTGCCAGCAGAACGTTCAGGGACTTCCTTAACTATGGCTACACCTTC.

This rearrangement joins TRBV4-1 to TRBJ1-4, with 10 bases aligning to TRBD1. The CDR3 is 15 residues long. The junction had 7 bases not matched to a gene; V was cut back by 5 bases and J by 7 bases. Germline-derived CDR1 and CDR2 are MGHRA and YSYEKL. This CDR3 reads CASSGGQGVGEKLFF. The DNA of the CDR3 is TGCGCCAGCAGCGGAGGACAGGGGGTCGGTGAAAAACTGTTTTTT.

The V and J genes are TRBV6-6 and TRBJ2-5; 12 bases are a match to TRBD1. V trimming: 5 bases; J trimming: 5 bases; junction bases outside the gene matches: 0. Germline V gene sequence: CDR1 MNHNY, CDR2 SVGAGI (reference sequence). This CDR3 has 13 amino acids. The CDR3: CASSGTGGETQYF. Here the CDR3 DNA reads TGTGCCAGCAGTGGGACAGGGGGCGAGACCCAGTACTTC.